These 8 T cell receptor beta chains originate from one sample sequenced in a study of blood T cells in healthy people across ages. Combining a sample-barcoded 5' primer with a J-beta primer mix, a second PCR ran for roughly 7 to 11 cycles. TCRdb independently ran MiXCR on the 5' RACE reads; one entry per CDR3 protein. The sample carries about 1.6 million distinct CDR3 sequences, approximately 32% recorded once. Sequenced material: blood. Receptors were obtained from a woman aged 25 to 39 in good health.

This clonotype showed up just a few times. The chain recombines TRBV6-1 with TRBJ2-5; D remains ambiguous. Germline CDR1 reads MNHNS; CDR2 reads SASEGT. V was shortened by 7 bases and J by 5 bases, with 5 bases between the two germline ends. The CDR3 runs to 10 residues. CDR3 loop: CASTRETQYF. The CDR3 DNA is TGTGCCAGCACGCGGGAGACCCAGTACTTC.

This sequence joins TRBV7-8 and TRBJ2-2; the D is unclear. The germline gives CDR1 SGHVS, CDR2 FQNEAQ. V was trimmed by 1 base and J by 6 bases, leaving 9 bases between them. The CDR3 consists of 14 residues. The CDR3 region has the DNA TGTGCCAGCAGCTTAGTAATGGGCGCCGGGGAGCTGTTTTTT. This translates into CASSLVMGAGELFF. Based on the CDR3 plus reference TRBV7-8 and TRBJ2-2, the full variable domain is GAGVSQSPRYKVAKRGQDVALRCDPISGHVSLFWYQQALGQGPEFLTYFQNEAQLDKSGLPSDRFFAERPEGSVSTLKIQRTQQEDSAVYLCASSLVMGAGELFFGEGSRLTVL.

This clonotype has a handful of counts. The rearrangement uses TRBV5-1 and TRBJ2-1; 8 bases map to TRBD2. The CDR3 consists of 13 residues. The V gene end was trimmed by 7 bases and the J gene end by 8 bases; junction bases not matched to a gene: 8. The V gene's germline CDR1 is SGHRS and CDR2 YFSETQ. CDR3 bases: TGCGCCAGCCCGGGGGGGGCGCCGGATGAGCAGTTCTTC. This gives the protein CASPGGAPDEQFF. Filled out from reference TRBV5-1 and TRBJ2-1, the complete variable domain reads KAGVTQTPRYLIKTRGQQVTLSCSPISGHRSVSWYQQTPGQGLQFLFEYFSETQRNKGNFPGRFSGRQFSNSRSEMNVSTLELGDSALYLCASPGGAPDEQFFGPGTRLTVL.

This clonotype has a handful of counts. This chain links TRBV5-1 with TRBJ1-6; perhaps TRBD1 as D (6 bases). The V end lost 2 bases, the J end lost 6 bases, and 12 bases lay between the germline ends. The CDR3 has 15 residues. In germline, CDR1 is SGHRS, CDR2 YFSETQ. The CDR3 region is CASSLGGQTNSPLHF. The CDR3 DNA sequence: TGCGCCAGCAGCTTAGGGGGGCAGACTAATTCACCCCTCCACTTT. The variable domain in full, completed from reference TRBV5-1 and TRBJ1-6, reads KAGVTQTPRYLIKTRGQQVTLSCSPISGHRSVSWYQQTPGQGLQFLFEYFSETQRNKGNFPGRFSGRQFSNSRSEMNVSTLELGDSALYLCASSLGGQTNSPLHFGNGTRLTVT.

This clonotype was detected a few times. The J gene is TRBJ2-7, the V gene TRBV28, with TRBD2 matching 9 bases. The CDR3 spans 16 residues. Germline values: CDR1 MDHEN, CDR2 SYDVKM. Unmatched junction bases numbered 19, after V lost 7 bases and J lost 9 bases. As DNA, the CDR3 is TGTGCCAGCATCCCCGCGGCGGCTAGCGGGGAGATGGCGCAGTACTTC. Its protein is CASIPAAASGEMAQYF.

This clonotype has a handful of counts. The chain employs TRBV15 and TRBJ2-7; 10 bases are shared with TRBD1. The V gene end was trimmed by 1 base and the J gene end by 5 bases; junction bases not matched to a gene: 8. From germline, CDR1 is LNHNV and CDR2 YYDKDF (reference sequence). The length of the CDR3 is 16 residues. In DNA form, the CDR3 reads TGTGCCACCAGCAGAGGTAACCGGGACAGGGGCGACGAGCAGTACTTC. Its protein is CATSRGNRDRGDEQYF.

This clonotype showed up just a few times. The J gene is TRBJ2-4, the V gene TRBV7-2, with 12 bases aligning to TRBD2. V gave up 4 bases and J gave up 13 bases; unmatched junction bases: 11. Germline CDR1 and CDR2: SGHTA and FQGNSA. The CDR3 is 15 amino acids. This chain's CDR3 is CASSSSGLAGWGQYF. DNA for the CDR3: TGTGCCAGCAGCTCCTCGGGACTAGCGGGCTGGGGGCAGTACTTC.

The rearrangement joins TRBV2 to TRBJ2-7, with D possibly being TRBD1 or TRBD2 (5 bases each). The germline V gene encodes CDR1 SNHLY and CDR2 FYNNEI. The V end was cut by 6 bases, the J end by 6 bases, with 21 bases between. The CDR3 covers 15 residues. The CDR3, as DNA: TGTGCCAGCAGGGAGGAGGACATAGCCCTATCCGAGCAGTACTTC. This sequence encodes CASREEDIALSEQYF.